The entry that follows covers one TCR beta chain sequence. The CDR3 spans 16 residues. From germline, CDR1 is LGHDT and CDR2 YNNKEL (reference sequence). After removal of 4 bases from V and 8 bases from J, the junction contained 12 bases not matched to a gene. This specimen belongs to a study of control samples from healthy donors and cancer patients. The table came from immunoSEQ multiplex PCR; TCRdb's copy has only in-frame clones and leaves some out. Of approximately 180,000 clones in the sample, approximately 94% were seen once. The sequence came from a woman aged 18-35 years in good health. Material: blood. The chain has TRBV3-1 (or the pseudogene TRBV3-2) and TRBJ2-2; 8 bases map to TRBD1. The CDR3 bases are TGTGCCAGCAGCCCATACGACAGGGGTGGACGGGGGGAGCTGTTTTTT. It specifies CASSPYDRGGRGELFF.